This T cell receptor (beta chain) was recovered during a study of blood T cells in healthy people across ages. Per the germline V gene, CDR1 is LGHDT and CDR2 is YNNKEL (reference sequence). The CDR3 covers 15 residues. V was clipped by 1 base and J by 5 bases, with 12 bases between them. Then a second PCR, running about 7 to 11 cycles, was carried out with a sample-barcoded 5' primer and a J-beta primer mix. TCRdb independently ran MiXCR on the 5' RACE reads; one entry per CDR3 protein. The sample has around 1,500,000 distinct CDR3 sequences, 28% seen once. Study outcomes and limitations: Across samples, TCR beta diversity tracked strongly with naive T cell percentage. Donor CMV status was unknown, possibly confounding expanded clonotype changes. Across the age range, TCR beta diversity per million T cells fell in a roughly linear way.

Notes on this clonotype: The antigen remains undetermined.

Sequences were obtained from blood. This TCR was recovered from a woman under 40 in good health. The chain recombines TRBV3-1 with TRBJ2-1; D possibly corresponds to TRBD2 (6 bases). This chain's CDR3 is CASSQGAGTHNEQFF. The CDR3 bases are TGTGCCAGCAGCCAAGGTGCCGGGACTCACAATGAGCAGTTCTTC.